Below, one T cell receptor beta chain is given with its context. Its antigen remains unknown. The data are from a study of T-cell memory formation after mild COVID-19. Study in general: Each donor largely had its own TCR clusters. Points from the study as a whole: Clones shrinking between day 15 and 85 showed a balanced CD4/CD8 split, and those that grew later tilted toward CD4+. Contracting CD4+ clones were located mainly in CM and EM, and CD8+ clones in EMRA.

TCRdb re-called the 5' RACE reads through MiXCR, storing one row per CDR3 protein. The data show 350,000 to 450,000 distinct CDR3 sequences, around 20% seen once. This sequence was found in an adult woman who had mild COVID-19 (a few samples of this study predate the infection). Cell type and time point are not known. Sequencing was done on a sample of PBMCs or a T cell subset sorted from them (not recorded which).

CDR3 sequence reads: CASSPNQLNTEAFF. Written as DNA, the CDR3 is TGTGCCAGCAGCCCGAACCAGTTGAACACTGAAGCTTTCTTT. The chain has TRBV5-6 and TRBJ1-1, with D unresolved. There are 14 residues in the CDR3. CDR1 and CDR2 from the germline V gene are SGHDT and YYEEEE. Trimming pared 4 bases from V and 0 bases from J, leaving 10 bases between.